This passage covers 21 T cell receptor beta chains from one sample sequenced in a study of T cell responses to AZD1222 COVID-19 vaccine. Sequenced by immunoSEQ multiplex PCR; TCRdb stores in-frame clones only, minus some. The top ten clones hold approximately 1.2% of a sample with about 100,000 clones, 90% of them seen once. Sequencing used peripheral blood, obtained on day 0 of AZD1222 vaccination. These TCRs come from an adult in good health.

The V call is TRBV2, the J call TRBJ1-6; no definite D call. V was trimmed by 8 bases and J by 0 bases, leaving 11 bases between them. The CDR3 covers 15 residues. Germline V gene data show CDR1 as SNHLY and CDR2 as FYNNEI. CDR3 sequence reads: CASSGPSSYNSPLHF. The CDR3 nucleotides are TGTGCCAGCTCCGGGCCGAGCTCCTATAATTCACCCCTCCACTTT.

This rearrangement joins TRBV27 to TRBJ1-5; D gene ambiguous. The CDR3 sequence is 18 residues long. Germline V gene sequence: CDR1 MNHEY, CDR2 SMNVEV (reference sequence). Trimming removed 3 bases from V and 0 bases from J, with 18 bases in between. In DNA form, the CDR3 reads TGTGCCAGCAGTTTGCTGAACCCTTCAGGATATAGCAATCAGCCCCAGCATTTT. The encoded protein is CASSLLNPSGYSNQPQHF.

Here the CDR3 reads CASSLSIERNTEAFF. CDR3 DNA: TGTGCCAGCAGCTTATCTATAGAGAGGAACACTGAAGCTTTCTTT. The J gene is TRBJ1-1, the V gene TRBV7-2; no definite D call. Trimming cost V 2 bases and J 1 base, with 11 bases left between them. There are 15 residues in the CDR3. Germline CDR1 is SGHTA and CDR2 is FQGNSA.

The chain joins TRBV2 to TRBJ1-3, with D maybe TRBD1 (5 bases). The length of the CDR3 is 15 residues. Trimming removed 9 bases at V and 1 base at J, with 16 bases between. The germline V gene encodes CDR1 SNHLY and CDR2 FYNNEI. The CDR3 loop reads CASGQGQRSGNTIYF. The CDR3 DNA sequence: TGTGCCAGTGGACAAGGGCAAAGGTCTGGAAACACCATATATTTT.

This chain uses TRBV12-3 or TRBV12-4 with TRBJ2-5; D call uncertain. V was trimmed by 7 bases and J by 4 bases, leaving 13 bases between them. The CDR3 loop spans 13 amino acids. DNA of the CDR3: TGTGCCAGCACTACGGGCCCCAGAGAGACCCAGTACTTC. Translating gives CASTTGPRETQYF.

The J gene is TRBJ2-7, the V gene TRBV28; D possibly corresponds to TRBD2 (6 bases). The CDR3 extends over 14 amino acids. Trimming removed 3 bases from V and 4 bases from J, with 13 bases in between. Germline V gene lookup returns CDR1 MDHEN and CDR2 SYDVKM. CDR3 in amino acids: CASSFGGLQYEQYF. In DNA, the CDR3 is TGTGCCAGCAGTTTCGGCGGACTACAGTACGAGCAGTACTTC.

The CDR3 loop is CASSPVSASSYEQYF. In DNA form, the CDR3 reads TGTGCCAGCAGCCCAGTTAGCGCGAGCTCCTACGAGCAGTACTTC. The chain combines TRBV7-8 with TRBJ2-7; possibly TRBD2 for D (5 bases). V dropped 5 bases and J dropped 0 bases, with 14 bases sitting between them. The CDR3 runs to 15 residues. CDR1 SGHVS and CDR2 FQNEAQ come from the germline V gene.

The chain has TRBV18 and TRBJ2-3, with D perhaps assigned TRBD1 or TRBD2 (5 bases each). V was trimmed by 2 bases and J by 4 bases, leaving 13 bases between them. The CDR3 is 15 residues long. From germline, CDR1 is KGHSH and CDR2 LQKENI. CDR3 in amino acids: CASSPGGYQADTQYF. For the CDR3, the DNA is TGTGCCAGCTCACCAGGGGGTTATCAAGCAGATACGCAGTATTTT.

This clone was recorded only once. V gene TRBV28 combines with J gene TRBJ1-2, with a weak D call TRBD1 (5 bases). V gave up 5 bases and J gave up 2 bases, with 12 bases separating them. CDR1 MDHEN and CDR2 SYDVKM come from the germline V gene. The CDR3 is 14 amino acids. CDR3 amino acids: CASSLTHRNYGYTF. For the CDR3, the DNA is TGTGCCAGCAGTCTAACCCACAGGAACTATGGCTACACCTTC.

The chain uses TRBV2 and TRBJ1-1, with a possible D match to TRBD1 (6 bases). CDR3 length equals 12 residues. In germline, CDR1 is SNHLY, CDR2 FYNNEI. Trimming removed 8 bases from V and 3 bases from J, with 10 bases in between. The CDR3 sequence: CASEGGDTEAFF. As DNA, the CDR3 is TGTGCCAGCGAGGGGGGAGACACTGAAGCTTTCTTT. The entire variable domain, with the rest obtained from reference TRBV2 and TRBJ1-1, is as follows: EPEVTQTPSHQVTQMGQEVILRCVPISNHLYFYWYRQILGQKVEFLVSFYNNEISEKSEIFDDQFSVERPDGSNFTLKIRSTKLEDSAMYFCASEGGDTEAFFGQGTRLTVV.

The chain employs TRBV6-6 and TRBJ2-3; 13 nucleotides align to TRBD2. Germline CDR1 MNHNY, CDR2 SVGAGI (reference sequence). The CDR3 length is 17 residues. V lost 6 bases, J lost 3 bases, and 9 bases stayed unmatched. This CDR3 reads CASRRLAGGPVTDTQYF. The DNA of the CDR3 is TGTGCCAGCAGACGACTAGCGGGGGGCCCCGTTACAGATACGCAGTATTTT.

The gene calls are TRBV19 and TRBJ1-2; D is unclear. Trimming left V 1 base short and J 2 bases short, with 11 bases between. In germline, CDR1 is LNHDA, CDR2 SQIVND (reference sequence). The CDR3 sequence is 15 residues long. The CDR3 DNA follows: TGTGCCAGTAGTATAGTAGGAGCTGCCAACTATGGCTACACCTTC. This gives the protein CASSIVGAANYGYTF.

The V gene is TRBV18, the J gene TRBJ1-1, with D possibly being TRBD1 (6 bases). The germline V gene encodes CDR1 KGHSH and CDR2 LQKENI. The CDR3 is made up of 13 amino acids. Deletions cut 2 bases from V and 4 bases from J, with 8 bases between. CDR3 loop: CASSPAGATEAFF. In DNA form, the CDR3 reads TGTGCCAGCTCACCAGCAGGGGCCACTGAAGCTTTCTTT. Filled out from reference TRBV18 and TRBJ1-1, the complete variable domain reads NAGVMQNPRHLVRRRGQEARLRCSPMKGHSHVYWYRQLPEEGLKFMVYLQKENIIDESGMPKERFSAEFPKEGPSILRIQQVVRGDSAAYFCASSPAGATEAFFGQGTRLTVV.

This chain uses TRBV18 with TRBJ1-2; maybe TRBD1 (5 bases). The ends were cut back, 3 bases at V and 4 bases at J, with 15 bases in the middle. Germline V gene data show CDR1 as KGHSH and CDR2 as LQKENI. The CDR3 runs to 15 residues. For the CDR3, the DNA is TGTGCCAGCTCACCGTCGACAGACGACCTCTATGGCTACACCTTC. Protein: CASSPSTDDLYGYTF.

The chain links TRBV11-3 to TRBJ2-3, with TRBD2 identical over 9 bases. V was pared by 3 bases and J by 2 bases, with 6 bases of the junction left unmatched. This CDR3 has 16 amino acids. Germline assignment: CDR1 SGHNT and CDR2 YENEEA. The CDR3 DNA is TGTGCCAGCAGCTTGGCCCTAGCGGGGCTCACAGATACGCAGTATTTT. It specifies CASSLALAGLTDTQYF. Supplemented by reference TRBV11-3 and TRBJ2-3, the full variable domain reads EAGVVQSPRYKIIEKKQPVAFWCNPISGHNTLYWYLQNLGQGPELLIRYENEEAVDDSQLPKDRFSAERLKGVDSTLKIQPAELGDSAVYLCASSLALAGLTDTQYFGPGTRLTVL.

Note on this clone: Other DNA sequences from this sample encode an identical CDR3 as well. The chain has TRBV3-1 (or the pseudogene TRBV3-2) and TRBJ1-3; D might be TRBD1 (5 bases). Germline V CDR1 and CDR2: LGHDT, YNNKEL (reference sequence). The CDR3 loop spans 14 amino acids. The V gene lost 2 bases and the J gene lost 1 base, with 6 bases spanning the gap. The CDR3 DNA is TGTGCCAGCAGCCAATCAGGGTCTGGAAACACCATATATTTT. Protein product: CASSQSGSGNTIYF.

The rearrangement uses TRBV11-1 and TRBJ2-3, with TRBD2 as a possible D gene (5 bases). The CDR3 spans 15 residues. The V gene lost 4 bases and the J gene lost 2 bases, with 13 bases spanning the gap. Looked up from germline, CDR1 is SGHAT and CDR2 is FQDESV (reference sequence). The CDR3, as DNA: TGTGCCAGCAGCTCGGCTAGCTCTTTCACAGATACGCAGTATTTT. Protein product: CASSSASSFTDTQYF.

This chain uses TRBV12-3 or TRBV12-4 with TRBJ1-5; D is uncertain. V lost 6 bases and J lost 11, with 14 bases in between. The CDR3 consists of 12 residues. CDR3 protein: CASSHDTSTQHF. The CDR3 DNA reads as TGTGCCAGCAGCCACGACACCTCGACCCAGCATTTT.

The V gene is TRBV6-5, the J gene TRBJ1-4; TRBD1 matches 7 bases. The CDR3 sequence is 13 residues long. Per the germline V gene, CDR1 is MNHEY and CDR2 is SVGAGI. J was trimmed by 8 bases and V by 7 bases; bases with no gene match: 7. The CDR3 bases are TGTGCCAGCAAGGGCAGGGGGAGAGAAAAACTGTTTTTT. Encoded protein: CASKGRGREKLFF.

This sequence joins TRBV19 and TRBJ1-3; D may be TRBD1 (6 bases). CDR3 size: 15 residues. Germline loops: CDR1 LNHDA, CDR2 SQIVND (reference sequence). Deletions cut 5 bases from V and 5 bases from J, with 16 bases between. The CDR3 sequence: CASSSPGQRRNTIYF. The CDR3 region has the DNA TGTGCCAGTAGTTCGCCAGGACAGAGAAGAAACACCATATATTTT.

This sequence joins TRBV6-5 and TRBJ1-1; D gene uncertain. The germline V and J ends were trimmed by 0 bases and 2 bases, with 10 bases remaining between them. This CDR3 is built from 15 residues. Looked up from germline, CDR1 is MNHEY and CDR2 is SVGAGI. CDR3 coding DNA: TGTGCCAGCAGTTACTCGGGTGGGCCTAACACTGAAGCTTTCTTT. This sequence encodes CASSYSGGPNTEAFF.